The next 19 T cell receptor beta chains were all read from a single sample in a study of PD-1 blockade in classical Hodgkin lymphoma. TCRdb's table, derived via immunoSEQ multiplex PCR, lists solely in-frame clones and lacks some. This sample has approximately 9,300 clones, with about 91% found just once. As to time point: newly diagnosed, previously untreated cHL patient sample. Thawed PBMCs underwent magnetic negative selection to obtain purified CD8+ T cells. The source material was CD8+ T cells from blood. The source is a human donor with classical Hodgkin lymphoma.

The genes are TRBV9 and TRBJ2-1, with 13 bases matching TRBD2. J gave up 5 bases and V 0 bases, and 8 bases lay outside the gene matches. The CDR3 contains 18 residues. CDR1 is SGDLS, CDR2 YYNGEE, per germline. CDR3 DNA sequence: TGTGCCAGCAGCGTAGAGGGCGCCGGGACTAGCGGGAACAATGAGCAGTTCTTC. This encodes CASSVEGAGTSGNNEQFF.

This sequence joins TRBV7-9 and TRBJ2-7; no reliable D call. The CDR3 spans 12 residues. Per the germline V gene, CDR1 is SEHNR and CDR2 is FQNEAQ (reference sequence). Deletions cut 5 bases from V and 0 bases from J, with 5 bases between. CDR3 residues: CASSPNSYEQYF. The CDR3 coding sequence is TGTGCCAGCAGCCCCAACTCCTACGAGCAGTACTTC.

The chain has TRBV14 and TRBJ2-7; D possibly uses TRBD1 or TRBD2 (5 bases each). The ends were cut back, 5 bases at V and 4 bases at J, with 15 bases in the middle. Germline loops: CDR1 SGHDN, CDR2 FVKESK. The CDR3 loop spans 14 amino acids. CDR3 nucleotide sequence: TGTGCCAGCAGCTCCGGGACCGCCCTTTACGAGCAGTACTTC. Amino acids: CASSSGTALYEQYF.

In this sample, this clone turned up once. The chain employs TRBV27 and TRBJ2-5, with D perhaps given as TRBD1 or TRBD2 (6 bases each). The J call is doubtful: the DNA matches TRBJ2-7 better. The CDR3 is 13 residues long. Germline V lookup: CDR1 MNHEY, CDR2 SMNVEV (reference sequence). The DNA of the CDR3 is TGTGCCAGCAGTCAGGGGACTTCCTACGAGCAGTACTTC. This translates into CASSQGTSYEQYF.

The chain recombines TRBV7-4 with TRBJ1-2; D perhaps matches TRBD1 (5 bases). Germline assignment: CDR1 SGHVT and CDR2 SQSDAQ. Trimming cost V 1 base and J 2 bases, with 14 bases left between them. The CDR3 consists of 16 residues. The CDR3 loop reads CASSLGDDLRNYGYTF. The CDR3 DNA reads TGTGCCAGCAGCTTAGGGGACGATCTTCGAAACTATGGCTACACCTTC.

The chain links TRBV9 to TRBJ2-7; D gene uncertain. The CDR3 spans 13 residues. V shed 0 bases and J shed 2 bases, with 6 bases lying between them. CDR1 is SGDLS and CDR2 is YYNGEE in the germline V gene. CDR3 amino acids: CASSVGEPYEQYF. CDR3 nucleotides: TGTGCCAGCAGCGTAGGGGAACCCTACGAGCAGTACTTC.

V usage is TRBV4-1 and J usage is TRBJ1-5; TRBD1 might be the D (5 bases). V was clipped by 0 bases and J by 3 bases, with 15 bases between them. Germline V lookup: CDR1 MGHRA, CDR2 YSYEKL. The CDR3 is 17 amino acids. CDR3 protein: CASSQEGWGANNQPQHF. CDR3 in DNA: TGCGCCAGCAGCCAAGAGGGCTGGGGCGCAAACAATCAGCCCCAGCATTTT.

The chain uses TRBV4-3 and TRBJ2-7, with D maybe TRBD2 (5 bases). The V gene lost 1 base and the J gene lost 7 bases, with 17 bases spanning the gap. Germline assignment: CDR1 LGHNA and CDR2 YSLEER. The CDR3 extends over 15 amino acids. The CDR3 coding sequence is TGCGCCAGCAGCCAAGTGGGTCTAGCTAGTGGTGAGCAGTACTTC. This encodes CASSQVGLASGEQYF.

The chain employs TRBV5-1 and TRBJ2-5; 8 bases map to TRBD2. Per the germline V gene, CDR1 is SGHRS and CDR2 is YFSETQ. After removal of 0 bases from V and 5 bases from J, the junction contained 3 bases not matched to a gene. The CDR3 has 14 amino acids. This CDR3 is CASSLAGGAETQYF. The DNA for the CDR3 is TGCGCCAGCAGCTTGGCGGGAGGGGCCGAGACCCAGTACTTC.

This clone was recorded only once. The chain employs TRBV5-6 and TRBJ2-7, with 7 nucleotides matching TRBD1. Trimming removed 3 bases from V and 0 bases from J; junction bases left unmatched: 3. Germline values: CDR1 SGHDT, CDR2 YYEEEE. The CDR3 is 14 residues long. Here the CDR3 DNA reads TGTGCCAGCAGCTCCCGGGACAGCTCCTACGAGCAGTACTTC. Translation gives CASSSRDSSYEQYF.

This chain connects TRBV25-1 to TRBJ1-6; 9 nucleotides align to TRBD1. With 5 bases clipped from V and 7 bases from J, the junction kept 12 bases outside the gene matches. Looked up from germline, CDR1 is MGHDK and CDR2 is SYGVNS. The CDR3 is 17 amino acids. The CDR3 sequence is CASSPHARTGDNSPLHF. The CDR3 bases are TGTGCCAGCAGTCCCCACGCCCGGACAGGGGACAATTCACCCCTCCACTTT.

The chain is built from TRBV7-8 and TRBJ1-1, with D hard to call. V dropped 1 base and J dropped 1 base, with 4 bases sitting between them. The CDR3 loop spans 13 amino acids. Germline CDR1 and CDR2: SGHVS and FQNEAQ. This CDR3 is CASSLGENTEAFF. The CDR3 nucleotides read TGTGCCAGCAGCTTAGGGGAGAACACTGAAGCTTTCTTT.

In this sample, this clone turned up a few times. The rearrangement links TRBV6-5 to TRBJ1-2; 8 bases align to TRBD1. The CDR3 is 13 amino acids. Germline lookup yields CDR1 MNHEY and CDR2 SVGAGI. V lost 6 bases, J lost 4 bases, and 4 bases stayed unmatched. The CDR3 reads CASSLDRGYGYTF. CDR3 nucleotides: TGTGCCAGCAGCTTAGACAGGGGCTATGGCTACACCTTC.

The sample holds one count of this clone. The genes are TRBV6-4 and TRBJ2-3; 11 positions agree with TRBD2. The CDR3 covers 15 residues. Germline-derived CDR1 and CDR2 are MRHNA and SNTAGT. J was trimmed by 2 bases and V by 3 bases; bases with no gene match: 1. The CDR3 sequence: CASSELAGATDTQYF. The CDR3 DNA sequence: TGTGCCAGCAGTGAACTAGCGGGAGCCACAGATACGCAGTATTTT.

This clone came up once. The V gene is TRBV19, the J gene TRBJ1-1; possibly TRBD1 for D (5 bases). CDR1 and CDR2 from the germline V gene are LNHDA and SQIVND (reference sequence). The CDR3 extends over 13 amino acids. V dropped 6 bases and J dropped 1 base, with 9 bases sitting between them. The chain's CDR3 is CASSLQGNTEAFF. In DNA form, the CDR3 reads TGTGCCAGTAGCCTGCAGGGGAACACTGAAGCTTTCTTT.

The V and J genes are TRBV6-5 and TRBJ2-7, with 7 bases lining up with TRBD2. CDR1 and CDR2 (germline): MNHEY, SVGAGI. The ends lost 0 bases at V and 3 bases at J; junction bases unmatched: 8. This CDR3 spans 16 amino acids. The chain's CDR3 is CASSYSRTSVDYEQYF. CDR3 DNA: TGTGCCAGCAGTTACTCGAGAACTAGCGTAGACTACGAGCAGTACTTC.

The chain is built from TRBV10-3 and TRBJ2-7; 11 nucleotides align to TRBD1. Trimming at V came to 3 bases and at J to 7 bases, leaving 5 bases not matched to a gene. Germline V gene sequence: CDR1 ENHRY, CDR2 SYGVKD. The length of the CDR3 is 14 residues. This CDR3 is CAISEGQGAWEQYF. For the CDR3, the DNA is TGTGCCATCAGTGAAGGACAGGGGGCGTGGGAGCAGTACTTC.

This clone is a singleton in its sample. CDR3 region: CASSQGLAGFTVSVYF. In nucleotides, the CDR3 is TGCGCCAGCAGCCAGGGACTAGCGGGCTTCACAGTGAGTGTGTATTTT. The chain combines TRBV5-1 with TRBJ2-3; 12 bases are a match to TRBD2. Germline V lookup: CDR1 SGHRS, CDR2 YFSETQ. Trimming took 4 bases from V and 14 from J; bases not matched to a gene: 17. CDR3 length: 16 residues.

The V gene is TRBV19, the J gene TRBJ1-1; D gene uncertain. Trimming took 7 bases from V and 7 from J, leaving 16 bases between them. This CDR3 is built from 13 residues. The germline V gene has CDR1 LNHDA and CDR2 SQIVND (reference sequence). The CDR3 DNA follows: TGTGCCAGTATCCCCCGGGAAAGAATTGAAGCTTTCTTT. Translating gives CASIPRERIEAFF.